What follows are 21 T cell receptor beta chains derived from one specimen sequenced in a study of blood T cells in healthy people across ages. For the second PCR, which ran for about 7 to 11 cycles, a sample-barcoded 5' primer and a J-beta primer mix were used. Via MiXCR, TCRdb re-called the 5' RACE reads, giving one row per CDR3 protein. Of hundreds of thousands of distinct CDR3 sequences listed, approximately 40% are singletons. Sequences were obtained from blood. The origin of the receptors is a man older than 75 in good health.

This sequence joins TRBV6-5 and TRBJ2-3; D perhaps matches TRBD1 (6 bases). This CDR3 contains 16 residues. Deletions cut 0 bases from V and 0 bases from J, with 10 bases between. The germline V gene has CDR1 MNHEY and CDR2 SVGAGI. CDR3 nucleotides: TGTGCCAGCAGTTACTCCCTGGACAGCAGCACAGATACGCAGTATTTT. This sequence encodes CASSYSLDSSTDTQYF.

This clonotype was detected only a few times. V usage is TRBV5-1 and J usage is TRBJ2-7, with D maybe TRBD2 (5 bases). The V gene lost 0 bases and the J gene lost 7 bases, with 29 bases spanning the gap. Germline assignment: CDR1 SGHRS and CDR2 YFSETQ. The CDR3 runs to 19 residues. DNA of the CDR3: TGCGCCAGCAGCTTGGCTGATGCGGGCGGGTTCGGATCCTACAATGAGCAGTACTTC. Translated, it gives CASSLADAGGFGSYNEQYF.

The chain combines TRBV7-3 with TRBJ2-1; weak D call: TRBD1 (7 bases). Germline CDR1 is SGHTA and CDR2 is FQGTGA. The ends were cut back, 5 bases at V and 7 bases at J, with 21 bases in the middle. This CDR3 comprises 16 residues. The CDR3 loop reads CASSPDVVRGRNEQFF. The CDR3 nucleotides are TGTGCCAGCAGCCCGGACGTTGTCAGGGGGAGGAATGAGCAGTTCTTC.

This clonotype was counted between two and nine times. The CDR3 is CASSLVRDRGIEGYTF. The CDR3 region has the DNA TGTGCCAGCAGCTTAGTCCGGGACAGGGGTATCGAAGGCTACACCTTC. The V call is TRBV7-8, the J call TRBJ1-2, with 10 positions matching TRBD1. Germline CDR1 reads SGHVS; CDR2 reads FQNEAQ. The CDR3 contains 16 residues. V lost 1 base, J lost 8 bases, and 10 bases stayed unmatched.

The chain recombines TRBV20-1 with TRBJ2-3; 13 positions agree with TRBD2. Germline V CDR1 and CDR2: DFQATT, SNEGSKA (reference sequence). This CDR3 is built from 17 residues. V shed 6 bases and J 1 base; nucleotides not matched to a gene: 10. CDR3 protein: CSAVTSGGASGTDTQYF. DNA of the CDR3: TGCAGTGCCGTAACTAGCGGGGGGGCCTCTGGCACAGATACGCAGTATTTT.

This clonotype was recorded a few times. J is TRBJ2-4 and V is TRBV20-1; 15 bases are shared with TRBD2. The J call may not be correct, given that the DNA end is closer to TRBJ2-7. The CDR3 is 14 residues long. In germline, CDR1 is DFQATT, CDR2 SNEGSKA (reference sequence). The CDR3 bases are TGCAGTGCATGGACTAGCGGGAGGGCCTACGAGCAGTACTTC. Protein: CSAWTSGRAYEQYF.

CDR3 DNA sequence: TGTGCCAGCAGCCAAGATAATAGCGGGAGGACTTGGGGTGAGCAGTTCTTC. Residues: CASSQDNSGRTWGEQFF. This rearrangement joins TRBV14 to TRBJ2-1; 10 positions match TRBD2. The ends lost 0 bases at V and 9 bases at J; junction bases unmatched: 11. This CDR3 spans 17 amino acids. Germline-derived CDR1 and CDR2 are SGHDN and FVKESK.

The chain couples TRBV4-3 to TRBJ1-5; D is undetermined. In germline, CDR1 is LGHNA, CDR2 YSLEER. CDR3 size: 15 residues. V was shortened by 0 bases and J by 0 bases, with 6 bases between the two germline ends. CDR3 protein: CASSQEWNSNQPQHF. The CDR3 nucleotides are TGCGCCAGCAGCCAAGAATGGAATAGCAATCAGCCCCAGCATTTT.

The rearrangement joins TRBV7-2 to TRBJ2-2; TRBD2 aligns across 13 bases. Germline CDR1 SGHTA, CDR2 FQGNSA. Losses at the gene ends were 1 base for V and 5 bases for J; bases not matched to a gene: 7. The CDR3 contains 18 residues. The CDR3 DNA follows: TGTGCCAGCAGCTTAGAGACAGGACTAGCGGGAGTTACCGGGGAGCTGTTTTTT. Encoded protein: CASSLETGLAGVTGELFF.

On this clonotype itself: A clone one base away is much larger, so this may be a read error. The V and J genes are TRBV20-1 and TRBJ2-5, with a possible D match to TRBD2 (5 bases). Per the germline V gene, CDR1 is DFQATT and CDR2 is SNEGSKA (reference sequence). CDR3 length: 17 amino acids. The germline V and J ends were trimmed by 0 bases and 11 bases, with 28 bases remaining between them. The CDR3 loop reads CSARDYGRASPYNEQYF. CDR3 sequence (DNA): TGCAGTGCTAGAGATTATGGGCGGGCATCGCCCTACAATGAGCAGTACTTC.

Comments on this clonotype: An end of the junction differs from the germline gene, which may be a read error. This chain links TRBV2 with TRBJ2-1, with 9 nucleotides matching TRBD1. The J call may be wrong; the DNA end is better matched by TRBJ2-7. Germline assignment: CDR1 SNHLY and CDR2 FYNNEI. This CDR3 contains 13 residues. The CDR3 loop reads CDSSVYGTGQQYF. The DNA of the CDR3 is TGTGACAGCAGTGTTTACGGGACAGGGCAGCAGTACTTC.

This clonotype was observed at least ten times. The chain is built from TRBV5-1 and TRBJ2-3; D may be TRBD2 (5 bases). V was trimmed by 0 bases and J by 3 bases, leaving 20 bases between them. The CDR3 covers 18 residues. Per the germline V gene, CDR1 is SGHRS and CDR2 is YFSETQ. This CDR3 reads CASSLGPPSGVGTDTQYF. DNA for the CDR3: TGCGCCAGCAGCTTGGGCCCACCGAGCGGCGTCGGGACAGATACGCAGTATTTT.

Here the CDR3 DNA reads TGTGCCAGCAGTCGGACAGGTCAGGTGTCCTACAATGAGCAGTTCTTC. Translated: CASSRTGQVSYNEQFF. The chain couples TRBV6-5 to TRBJ2-1, with 7 positions matching TRBD1. V shed 5 bases and J 1 base; nucleotides not matched to a gene: 8. In germline, CDR1 is MNHEY, CDR2 SVGAGI. This CDR3 region has 16 residues.

V is TRBV20-1 and J is TRBJ1-4, with unresolved D. V was shortened by 2 bases and J by 7 bases, with 17 bases between the two germline ends. This CDR3 has 15 residues. Germline V lookup: CDR1 DFQATT, CDR2 SNEGSKA (reference sequence). The chain's CDR3 is CSARLQNGRFEKLFF. In nucleotides, the CDR3 is TGCAGTGCTAGATTACAGAACGGCCGGTTTGAAAAACTGTTTTTT.

The table lists this clonotype with many counts. The V call is TRBV20-1, the J call TRBJ2-5; 9 positions agree with TRBD1. V dropped 5 bases and J dropped 5; count of bases not matched to a gene: 9. The germline CDR1 and CDR2 sequences are DFQATT and SNEGSKA (reference sequence). The CDR3 loop spans 14 amino acids. The CDR3 region is CSASPGQGGETQYF. The CDR3, as DNA: TGCAGTGCTTCTCCGGGACAGGGCGGGGAGACCCAGTACTTC.

The chain couples TRBV29-1 to TRBJ2-5; 11 bases map to TRBD2. J gave up 1 base and V 4 bases, and 5 bases lay outside the gene matches. In germline, CDR1 is SQVTM, CDR2 ANQGSEA. The CDR3 length is 15 residues. The CDR3 spells CSVVGTSGVQETQYF. CDR3 DNA sequence: TGCAGCGTTGTAGGGACTAGCGGAGTCCAAGAGACCCAGTACTTC.

CDR3: CASSLLGNRATDTQYF. The CDR3 region has the DNA TGTGCCAGCAGTTTATTGGGCAACAGGGCTACAGATACGCAGTATTTT. The V call is TRBV28, the J call TRBJ2-3, with a weak D call TRBD1 (6 bases). The CDR3 length is 16 residues. CDR1 is MDHEN and CDR2 is SYDVKM in the germline V gene. The germline V and J ends were trimmed by 1 base and 3 bases, with 14 bases remaining between them.

The rearrangement uses TRBV5-4 and TRBJ1-1; tentatively, D is TRBD1 (6 bases). Trimming stripped 2 bases from V and 3 bases from J, with 11 bases between. The CDR3 totals 14 residues. In germline, CDR1 is SGHNT, CDR2 YYREEE (reference sequence). CDR3 sequence reads: CASSFTGADTEAFF. The DNA for the CDR3 is TGTGCCAGCAGCTTCACGGGGGCGGACACTGAAGCTTTCTTT. Full variable domain (missing parts from reference TRBV5-4 and TRBJ1-1): ETGVTQSPTHLIKTRGQQVTLRCSSQSGHNTVSWYQQALGQGPQFIFQYYREEENGRGNFPPRFSGLQFPNYSSELNVNALELDDSALYLCASSFTGADTEAFFGQGTRLTVV.

The V call is TRBV11-2, the J call TRBJ2-7; D possibly matches TRBD1 or TRBD2 (6 bases each). The J call may be wrong; the DNA end is better matched by TRBJ2-5. Germline loops: CDR1 SGHAT, CDR2 FQNNGV. The CDR3 contains 15 residues. CDR3 nucleotide sequence: TGTGCCAGCAGCTCCCGGACGGGGGCCGAAGAGACCCAGTACTTC. Protein: CASSSRTGAEETQYF.

This chain links TRBV4-3 with TRBJ1-2, with 7 bases fitting TRBD1. Germline assignment: CDR1 LGHNA and CDR2 YSLEER. The length of the CDR3 is 15 residues. The V segment lost 0 bases and the J segment 5 bases; nucleotides outside the gene matches: 6. The CDR3 region is CASSQDRDRLYGYTF. In nucleotides, the CDR3 is TGCGCCAGCAGCCAAGATCGGGACAGACTTTATGGCTACACCTTC.

In its sample, this clonotype was seen a few times. The chain links TRBV4-2 to TRBJ2-1, with 11 bases aligning to TRBD2. The CDR3 is made up of 16 amino acids. Trimming took 2 bases from V and 4 from J; bases not matched to a gene: 4. The germline CDR1 and CDR2 sequences are LGHNA and YNFKEQ. In DNA, the CDR3 is TGTGCCAGCAGCCAACAACTAGCGGGGGCATACAATGAGCAGTTCTTC. Protein product: CASSQQLAGAYNEQFF.